The TCR beta chain described here comes from a study of control samples from healthy donors and cancer patients. Trimming stripped 2 bases from V and 5 bases from J, with 14 bases between. The CDR3 covers 14 residues. Germline V gene sequence: CDR1 SGHRS, CDR2 YFSETQ. Only in-frame clones appear in the TCRdb table, and some are missing; sequencing was by immunoSEQ multiplex PCR. The repertoire holds about 140,000 clones, with 90% to 95% as singletons. The V gene is TRBV5-1, the J gene TRBJ2-7; D is perhaps TRBD1 (6 bases). Sequencing input: blood. The clonotype was recovered from a man aged 35 to 55 in good health. The CDR3 bases are TGCGCCAGCAGCTTCCAGGGGAGTCGCGACGAGCAGTACTTC. Amino acids: CASSFQGSRDEQYF.